Below are 8 T cell receptor beta chains sequenced from a single sample in a study of blood T cell repertoires in COVID-19. Generated by immunoSEQ multiplex PCR, the TCRdb table keeps only in-frame clones and is missing some. This repertoire shows roughly 280,000 clones, 84% found once; its top ten account for 4.2%. Sequenced: peripheral blood. All receptors derive from a man in his 60s with acute or convalescent COVID-19.

In its sample, this clone was seen once. V gene TRBV5-1 combines with J gene TRBJ2-1, with TRBD2 identical over 11 bases. The CDR3 has 15 residues. Losses at the gene ends were 3 bases for V and 2 bases for J; bases not matched to a gene: 1. Germline-derived CDR1 and CDR2 are SGHRS and YFSETQ. CDR3 coding DNA: TGCGCCAGCAGCTCGGGACTAGCGGCCTACAATGAGCAGTTCTTC. It translates to CASSSGLAAYNEQFF.

V gene TRBV5-4 combines with J gene TRBJ2-2; 12 bases match TRBD2. Germline trimming cut 2 bases from V and 4 bases from J; bases unmatched to any gene: 3. This CDR3 has 16 amino acids. The germline V gene encodes CDR1 SGHNT and CDR2 YYREEE (reference sequence). The CDR3: CASSFQLAGGTGELFF. The CDR3 bases are TGTGCCAGCAGCTTTCAACTAGCGGGAGGCACCGGGGAGCTGTTTTTT.

The genes are TRBV4-1 and TRBJ2-7, with no clear D. The CDR3 sequence is 15 residues long. V was clipped by 1 base and J by 0 bases, with 10 bases between them. CDR1 MGHRA and CDR2 YSYEKL come from the germline V gene. The CDR3 bases are TGCGCCAGCAGCCAAGCCTATTTGAGCTCCTACGAGCAGTACTTC. Protein product: CASSQAYLSSYEQYF.

In its sample, this clone was seen once. The rearrangement joins TRBV28 to TRBJ2-7; 9 bases align to TRBD1. CDR1 is MDHEN and CDR2 is SYDVKM in the germline V gene. The CDR3 length is 16 residues. The J segment lost 2 bases and the V segment lost 6 bases, leaving 11 bases of the junction unmatched. The CDR3: CASSPEQGAHPYEQYF. CDR3 nucleotide sequence: TGTGCCAGCAGCCCTGAACAGGGGGCGCACCCCTACGAGCAGTACTTC.

V is TRBV3-1 (or the pseudogene TRBV3-2) and J is TRBJ2-5; 9 bases fit TRBD1. Germline values: CDR1 LGHDT, CDR2 YNNKEL (reference sequence). With V trimmed by 5 bases and J by 5 bases, 6 bases remained unmatched. The CDR3 is 14 amino acids. The CDR3 sequence is CASSYWTGVETQYF. CDR3 nucleotides: TGTGCCAGCAGCTACTGGACAGGGGTCGAGACCCAGTACTTC.

The chain recombines TRBV4-3 with TRBJ2-1; 14 bases agree with TRBD2. CDR1 and CDR2 from the germline V gene are LGHNA and YSLEER. The CDR3 totals 17 residues. Trimming took 0 bases from V and 6 from J; bases not matched to a gene: 4. Here the CDR3 DNA reads TGCGCCAGCAGCCAAGATTCCGGGACTAGCGGGAGCAATGAGCAGTTCTTC. Protein sequence: CASSQDSGTSGSNEQFF.

The rearrangement uses TRBV2 and TRBJ2-3; 8 bases are a match to TRBD2. Germline V gene sequence: CDR1 SNHLY, CDR2 FYNNEI. The V segment lost 5 bases and the J segment 4 bases; nucleotides outside the gene matches: 8. The CDR3 has 15 residues. The CDR3 sequence is CASSPGTRRADTQYF. CDR3 in DNA: TGTGCCAGCAGTCCCGGGACTAGGAGGGCAGATACGCAGTATTTT.

The CDR3 sequence is CASSEGVGRETPNEQFF. In DNA, the CDR3 is TGTGCCAGCAGTGAGGGAGTTGGACGGGAGACCCCCAATGAGCAGTTCTTC. The V and J genes are TRBV25-1 and TRBJ2-1; possibly TRBD2 for D (6 bases). The CDR3 is 17 amino acids. Trimming pared 3 bases from V and 6 bases from J, leaving 21 bases between. Per the germline V gene, CDR1 is MGHDK and CDR2 is SYGVNS.